The rows below give T cell receptor beta chains drawn from one sample of a study of blood T cell repertoires in COVID-19. The assay was immunoSEQ multiplex PCR, and TCRdb's table has in-frame clones only and misses some. This sample has about 88,000 clones, with about nine tenths found just once. The sequencing input was peripheral blood. The receptor source for this set is a human donor with active COVID-19. The donor label of this sample is uncertain. The CDR3 runs from the conserved cysteine through the conserved F or W. The order of the fields is V gene, D gene, clone size, J gene, CDR3 protein, CDR3 DNA. The D gene is left open where the match is weak. The size entry is marked missing in some rows and otherwise reads once, few, many or a size class.

v_call: TRBV5-4; d_call: NA; clone_size: NA; j_call: TRBJ1-3; cdr3_aa: CASSLDRYSGNTIYF; cdr3_nt: TGTGCCAGCAGCTTGGACCGGTACTCTGGAAACACCATATATTTT
v_call: TRBV11-2; d_call: NA; clone_size: NA; j_call: TRBJ2-4; cdr3_aa: CASSLSSQRGNIQYF; cdr3_nt: TGTGCCAGCAGCTTATCCTCCCAAAGGGGAAACATTCAGTACTTC
v_call: TRBV24-1; d_call: TRBD1; clone_size: NA; j_call: TRBJ1-2; cdr3_aa: CATHGEGGDGYTF; cdr3_nt: TGTGCCACCCACGGGGAAGGGGGCGATGGCTACACCTTC
v_call: TRBV19; d_call: TRBD1; clone_size: NA; j_call: TRBJ2-7; cdr3_aa: CASSTATGGKQYF; cdr3_nt: TGTGCCAGTAGTACTGCCACAGGGGGCAAGCAGTACTTC
v_call: TRBV7-9; d_call: TRBD2; clone_size: NA; j_call: TRBJ2-3; cdr3_aa: CASSPLLGLAGSTDTQYF; cdr3_nt: TGTGCCAGCAGCCCCCTGCTTGGGCTAGCGGGGAGCACAGATACGCAGTATTTT
v_call: TRBV6-1; d_call: TRBD1; clone_size: NA; j_call: TRBJ2-1; cdr3_aa: CASSERGQGAPAAYNEQFF; cdr3_nt: TGTGCCAGCAGTGAAAGGGGACAGGGGGCCCCCGCTGCTTACAATGAGCAGTTCTTC
v_call: TRBV27; d_call: NA; clone_size: NA; j_call: TRBJ2-2; cdr3_aa: CASSSFKLAGSGELFF; cdr3_nt: TGTGCCAGCAGCTCATTTAAACTAGCTGGCAGCGGGGAGCTGTTTTTT
v_call: TRBV7-9; d_call: TRBD1; clone_size: NA; j_call: TRBJ1-1; cdr3_aa: CASSSQGAHDEAFF; cdr3_nt: TGTGCCAGCAGCTCCCAGGGGGCGCATGATGAAGCTTTCTTT
v_call: TRBV11-2; d_call: TRBD1; clone_size: NA; j_call: TRBJ2-7; cdr3_aa: CASSLDITGVSYEQYF; cdr3_nt: TGTGCCAGCAGCTTAGATATTACAGGGGTGTCCTACGAGCAGTACTTC
v_call: TRBV13; d_call: NA; clone_size: NA; j_call: TRBJ2-7; cdr3_aa: CASSLLAEQYF; cdr3_nt: TGTGCCAGCAGCTTGTTAGCCGAGCAGTACTTC
v_call: TRBV6-5; d_call: NA; clone_size: NA; j_call: TRBJ1-2; cdr3_aa: CAIRTDLYGYTF; cdr3_nt: TGTGCCATCCGGACAGATCTGTATGGCTACACCTTC
v_call: TRBV7-9; d_call: NA; clone_size: NA; j_call: TRBJ1-2; cdr3_aa: CASSTDYQGGYTF; cdr3_nt: TGTGCCAGCAGCACCGACTATCAAGGTGGCTACACCTTC
v_call: TRBV19; d_call: NA; clone_size: NA; j_call: TRBJ1-1; cdr3_aa: CASSMGGRGAFF; cdr3_nt: TGTGCCAGTAGTATGGGTGGGAGGGGAGCTTTCTTT
v_call: TRBV5-4; d_call: TRBD1; clone_size: NA; j_call: TRBJ2-7; cdr3_aa: CASSLDRDEQYF; cdr3_nt: TGTGCCAGCAGTCTGGACAGGGACGAGCAGTACTTC
v_call: TRBV24-1; d_call: TRBD1; clone_size: NA; j_call: TRBJ2-5; cdr3_aa: CATSPHPGTVQETQYF; cdr3_nt: TGTGCCACCAGCCCTCACCCCGGGACAGTTCAAGAGACCCAGTACTTC
v_call: TRBV28; d_call: NA; clone_size: NA; j_call: TRBJ1-1; cdr3_aa: CASRTPGSNTEAFF; cdr3_nt: TGTGCCAGCAGGACCCCCGGGTCGAACACTGAAGCTTTCTTT
v_call: TRBV19; d_call: TRBD1; clone_size: NA; j_call: TRBJ1-6; cdr3_aa: CASKQTGESPLHF; cdr3_nt: TGTGCCAGTAAACAGACAGGGGAGTCACCCCTCCACTTT
v_call: TRBV3-1/TRBV3-2; d_call: TRBD2; clone_size: NA; j_call: TRBJ2-5; cdr3_aa: CASRTPGGAGTQYF; cdr3_nt: TGTGCCAGCAGAACACCCGGGGGGGCGGGGACCCAGTACTTC
v_call: TRBV7-8; d_call: NA; clone_size: NA; j_call: TRBJ1-4; cdr3_aa: CASSKSSRGELFF; cdr3_nt: TGTGCCAGCAGTAAATCCTCCCGGGGGGAACTGTTTTTT
v_call: TRBV7-9; d_call: TRBD2; clone_size: NA; j_call: TRBJ2-3; cdr3_aa: CASRSGTTPPTDTQYF; cdr3_nt: TGTGCCAGCAGATCCGGGACTACGCCTCCCACAGATACGCAGTATTTT
v_call: TRBV10-2; d_call: TRBD2; clone_size: NA; j_call: TRBJ2-7; cdr3_aa: CASSDKRLAGVLEQYF; cdr3_nt: TGCGCCAGCAGTGATAAGAGACTAGCGGGGGTTCTCGAGCAGTACTTC
v_call: TRBV25-1; d_call: TRBD2; clone_size: NA; j_call: TRBJ2-1; cdr3_aa: CASSEISGDYNEQFF; cdr3_nt: TGTGCCAGCAGTGAAATTAGCGGGGATTACAATGAGCAGTTCTTC
v_call: TRBV27; d_call: TRBD2; clone_size: NA; j_call: TRBJ2-7; cdr3_aa: CASSPGLANYEQYF; cdr3_nt: TGTGCCAGCAGTCCGGGACTAGCTAACTACGAGCAGTACTTC
v_call: TRBV27; d_call: NA; clone_size: NA; j_call: TRBJ2-1; cdr3_aa: CASSWASYNEQFF; cdr3_nt: TGTGCCAGCAGTTGGGCCTCCTACAATGAGCAGTTCTTC
v_call: TRBV4-3; d_call: NA; clone_size: few; j_call: TRBJ1-2; cdr3_aa: CASSQVGGPSYTF; cdr3_nt: TGCGCCAGCAGCCAAGTAGGAGGACCGAGCTACACCTTC
v_call: TRBV4-1; d_call: NA; clone_size: NA; j_call: TRBJ2-6; cdr3_aa: CASSQLHLRTVSGANVLTF; cdr3_nt: TGCGCCAGCAGCCAACTACACCTGAGGACTGTCTCTGGGGCCAACGTCCTGACTTTC
v_call: TRBV7-9; d_call: NA; clone_size: NA; j_call: TRBJ2-4; cdr3_aa: CASSPQGGNIQYF; cdr3_nt: TGTGCCAGCAGTCCCCAGGGGGGAAACATTCAGTACTTC
v_call: TRBV18; d_call: NA; clone_size: NA; j_call: TRBJ1-4; cdr3_aa: CASSPRGRMGEKLFF; cdr3_nt: TGTGCCAGCTCACCACGAGGCAGAATGGGTGAAAAACTGTTTTTT
v_call: TRBV25-1; d_call: TRBD1; clone_size: NA; j_call: TRBJ1-6; cdr3_aa: CASSVEGGSFSPLHF; cdr3_nt: TGTGCCAGCAGTGTGGAAGGGGGCTCTTTTTCACCCCTCCACTTT
v_call: TRBV27; d_call: NA; clone_size: NA; j_call: TRBJ1-1; cdr3_aa: CASRLFGRPENTEAFF; cdr3_nt: TGTGCCAGCAGATTATTCGGGAGACCCGAGAACACTGAAGCTTTCTTT
v_call: TRBV3-1/TRBV3-2; d_call: NA; clone_size: NA; j_call: TRBJ2-7; cdr3_aa: CASSQDRVGHEQYF; cdr3_nt: TGTGCCAGCAGCCAAGATCGGGTAGGCCACGAGCAGTACTTC